A single T cell receptor beta chain is shown here with its context. The CDR3 contains 13 residues. CDR1 is SQVTM and CDR2 is ANQGSEA in the germline V gene. V shed 5 bases and J 2 bases; nucleotides not matched to a gene: 4. Original methodology: Estimation of nucleated cell counts relied on the amplification of reference gene primers. Using immunoSEQ multiplex PCR, the repertoire was profiled, and TCRdb retains in-frame clones only, with some absent. That table gives V, J and clone size, and the DNA gave D and trimming. In the table there are under 200,000 clones, around 90% of which are singletons. This record comes from a study of blood T cell repertoires in COVID-19. The wider study: Samples representing acute and convalescent COVID-19 were sourced from the United States, Italy and Spain. PBMCs, B-cell-depleted T cells, or T cells were the source of the cDNA or gDNA that made up the material.

The origin of this receptor is a man aged 45-60 years with acute or convalescent COVID-19. The rearrangement joins TRBV29-1 to TRBJ2-5, with 8 bases lining up with TRBD1. Material for sequencing was peripheral blood. The CDR3 nucleotides are TGCAGCGTTTCCGGGACAGGTCAAGAGACCCAGTACTTC. Residues: CSVSGTGQETQYF.